This is a list of T cell receptor beta chains from one sample in a study of blood T cell repertoires in COVID-19. Sequenced by immunoSEQ multiplex PCR; TCRdb stores in-frame clones only, minus some. The table lists a few hundred thousand clones, over 80% of them singletons, with about a tenth in the top ten. The sequenced sample consisted of PBMCs or T cells enriched from blood (not recorded which). The source is a man between 18 and 29 years old with acute COVID-19. CDR3s include the opening cysteine and the closing phenylalanine or tryptophan. Each record gives: V gene, D gene, J gene, clone size, CDR3 protein, CDR3 DNA. The D gene is left open where the match is weak. Not every row has a clone size; where given, it reads once, few, many or a size class.

V gene: TRBV27
D gene: TRBD2
J gene: TRBJ2-5
clone size: -
CDR3 protein: CASSEREGETQYF
CDR3 DNA: TGTGCCAGCAGCGAGCGGGAGGGGGAGACCCAGTACTTC

V gene: TRBV5-6
D gene: TRBD1
J gene: TRBJ1-2
clone size: -
CDR3 protein: CASSPTGFGYTF
CDR3 DNA: TGTGCCAGCAGCCCGACAGGGTTTGGCTACACCTTC

V gene: TRBV5-6
D gene: TRBD1
J gene: TRBJ1-2
clone size: -
CDR3 protein: CASRRQGHGYTF
CDR3 DNA: TGTGCCAGCAGACGACAGGGACATGGCTACACCTTC

V gene: TRBV29-1
D gene: TRBD2
J gene: TRBJ2-1
clone size: -
CDR3 protein: CSVGLLAGGGNEQFF
CDR3 DNA: TGCAGCGTTGGTTTGTTAGCGGGAGGTGGCAATGAGCAGTTCTTC

V gene: TRBV6-5
D gene: -
J gene: TRBJ1-1
clone size: -
CDR3 protein: CASSYYRSMNTEAFF
CDR3 DNA: TGTGCCAGCAGTTACTACAGGAGTATGAACACTGAAGCTTTCTTT

V gene: TRBV2
D gene: TRBD1
J gene: TRBJ2-7
clone size: -
CDR3 protein: CASSNGQDYEQYF
CDR3 DNA: TGTGCCAGCAGTAACGGACAGGACTACGAGCAGTACTTC

V gene: TRBV11-2
D gene: -
J gene: TRBJ2-7
clone size: -
CDR3 protein: CASRQSVGASSYEQYF
CDR3 DNA: TGTGCCAGCAGACAGAGTGTGGGGGCCAGCTCCTACGAGCAGTACTTC

V gene: TRBV24-1
D gene: TRBD1
J gene: TRBJ2-7
clone size: -
CDR3 protein: CATSDGTANYEQYF
CDR3 DNA: TGTGCCACCAGTGACGGGACAGCTAACTACGAGCAGTACTTC

V gene: TRBV27
D gene: -
J gene: TRBJ1-1
clone size: -
CDR3 protein: CASSLDSSNTEAFF
CDR3 DNA: TGTGCCAGCAGTTTAGACAGTTCTAACACTGAAGCTTTCTTT

V gene: TRBV7-2
D gene: -
J gene: TRBJ1-5
clone size: -
CDR3 protein: CASSHPGANQPQHF
CDR3 DNA: TGTGCCAGCAGTCACCCAGGGGCCAATCAGCCCCAGCATTTT

V gene: TRBV25-1
D gene: -
J gene: TRBJ2-3
clone size: -
CDR3 protein: CASSREYSTDTQYF
CDR3 DNA: TGTGCCAGCAGTCGAGAGTACAGCACAGATACGCAGTATTTT

V gene: TRBV21-1
D gene: -
J gene: TRBJ1-5
clone size: -
CDR3 protein: CASSHRQGNSNQPQHF
CDR3 DNA: TGTGCCAGCAGCCACCGTCAGGGAAATAGCAATCAGCCCCAGCATTTT

V gene: TRBV5-1
D gene: -
J gene: TRBJ2-7
clone size: few
CDR3 protein: CASSPTGFEQYF
CDR3 DNA: TGCGCCAGCAGTCCTACGGGGTTCGAGCAGTACTTC

V gene: TRBV19
D gene: -
J gene: TRBJ2-1
clone size: few
CDR3 protein: CATLDTYNEQFF
CDR3 DNA: TGTGCCACGTTGGACACTTACAATGAGCAGTTCTTC

V gene: TRBV12-3/TRBV12-4
D gene: -
J gene: TRBJ2-7
clone size: -
CDR3 protein: CASRLGSLYEQYF
CDR3 DNA: TGTGCCAGCCGACTCGGTTCTCTTTACGAGCAGTACTTC

V gene: TRBV2
D gene: -
J gene: TRBJ1-1
clone size: once
CDR3 protein: CASIRQVAPEAFF
CDR3 DNA: TGTGCCAGCATTAGACAGGTTGCCCCTGAAGCTTTCTTT

V gene: TRBV19
D gene: -
J gene: TRBJ2-5
clone size: -
CDR3 protein: CASSGRGVSDGSLETQYF
CDR3 DNA: TGTGCCAGTAGTGGGCGCGGGGTGTCGGACGGATCACTGGAGACCCAGTACTTC

V gene: TRBV5-1
D gene: -
J gene: TRBJ2-3
clone size: -
CDR3 protein: CASSLGDTSTDTQYF
CDR3 DNA: TGCGCCAGCAGCTTGGGTGATACTAGCACAGATACGCAGTATTTT

V gene: TRBV20-1
D gene: -
J gene: TRBJ1-2
clone size: -
CDR3 protein: CSARVVYGYTF
CDR3 DNA: TGCAGTGCTAGAGTAGTTTATGGCTACACCTTC

V gene: TRBV7-6
D gene: TRBD1
J gene: TRBJ1-5
clone size: -
CDR3 protein: CASSPNRGFNQPQHF
CDR3 DNA: TGTGCCAGCAGTCCTAACAGGGGATTCAATCAGCCCCAGCATTTT

V gene: TRBV11-2
D gene: -
J gene: TRBJ2-2
clone size: -
CDR3 protein: CASSYTEAGELFF
CDR3 DNA: TGTGCCAGCAGCTATACCGAAGCTGGGGAGCTGTTTTTT

V gene: TRBV7-2
D gene: -
J gene: TRBJ1-4
clone size: few
CDR3 protein: CASSPHITHAGFDEKLFF
CDR3 DNA: TGTGCCAGCAGCCCCCATATCACCCATGCGGGGTTCGATGAAAAACTGTTTTTT

V gene: TRBV5-1
D gene: TRBD1
J gene: TRBJ2-3
clone size: -
CDR3 protein: CASSQSGQGQSDTQYF
CDR3 DNA: TGCGCCAGCAGCCAGTCGGGACAGGGGCAATCAGATACGCAGTATTTT

V gene: TRBV2
D gene: TRBD1
J gene: TRBJ2-1
clone size: -
CDR3 protein: CASSADRGSTGNEQFF
CDR3 DNA: TGTGCCAGCAGTGCCGACAGGGGGTCGACAGGCAATGAGCAGTTCTTC

V gene: TRBV4-1
D gene: -
J gene: TRBJ2-2
clone size: once
CDR3 protein: CASSQAYAGTGELFF
CDR3 DNA: TGCGCCAGCAGCCAAGCCTACGCCGGCACCGGGGAGCTGTTTTTT

V gene: TRBV12-5
D gene: -
J gene: TRBJ2-3
clone size: few
CDR3 protein: CASAPPYTDTQYF
CDR3 DNA: TGTGCTAGTGCTCCTCCCTACACAGATACGCAGTATTTT

V gene: TRBV5-8
D gene: TRBD1
J gene: TRBJ2-5
clone size: -
CDR3 protein: CASSWGTGEETQYF
CDR3 DNA: TGTGCCAGCAGCTGGGGGACAGGCGAAGAGACCCAGTACTTC

V gene: TRBV7-2
D gene: -
J gene: TRBJ2-1
clone size: -
CDR3 protein: CASSPRLRVHEQFF
CDR3 DNA: TGTGCCAGCAGCCCCAGACTTCGGGTCCATGAGCAGTTCTTC

V gene: TRBV7-8
D gene: TRBD1
J gene: TRBJ2-5
clone size: -
CDR3 protein: CASTPNRWQGARETQYF
CDR3 DNA: TGTGCCAGCACCCCTAACCGTTGGCAGGGGGCGCGGGAGACCCAGTACTTC

V gene: TRBV29-1
D gene: TRBD2
J gene: TRBJ2-3
clone size: -
CDR3 protein: CSAWAGTSGDTDTQYF
CDR3 DNA: TGCAGCGCGTGGGCCGGGACTAGCGGAGACACAGATACGCAGTATTTT

V gene: TRBV10-3
D gene: TRBD2
J gene: TRBJ2-1
clone size: -
CDR3 protein: CAINSGSNEQFF
CDR3 DNA: TGTGCCATCAATAGCGGGAGCAATGAGCAGTTCTTC

V gene: TRBV7-2
D gene: TRBD2
J gene: TRBJ2-5
clone size: -
CDR3 protein: CASSLVVTSGETQYF
CDR3 DNA: TGTGCCAGCAGCTTAGTTGTGACTAGCGGAGAGACCCAGTACTTC

V gene: TRBV28
D gene: TRBD1
J gene: TRBJ2-7
clone size: -
CDR3 protein: CASSPGQGYEQYF
CDR3 DNA: TGTGCCAGCAGCCCCGGACAGGGCTACGAGCAGTACTTC

V gene: TRBV5-1
D gene: TRBD2
J gene: TRBJ2-1
clone size: -
CDR3 protein: CASSPGLAGVRDYNEQFF
CDR3 DNA: TGCGCCAGCAGCCCGGGACTAGCGGGAGTAAGGGATTACAATGAGCAGTTCTTC

V gene: TRBV10-2
D gene: -
J gene: TRBJ2-3
clone size: -
CDR3 protein: CASMASPDTQYF
CDR3 DNA: TGCGCCAGCATGGCTAGCCCAGATACGCAGTATTTT

V gene: TRBV27
D gene: TRBD1
J gene: TRBJ1-2
clone size: few
CDR3 protein: CASTPRQGSYGYTF
CDR3 DNA: TGTGCCAGCACCCCACGACAGGGGAGCTATGGCTACACCTTC

V gene: TRBV28
D gene: TRBD2
J gene: TRBJ2-1
clone size: -
CDR3 protein: CASSLRSRLAANEQFF
CDR3 DNA: TGTGCCAGCAGTTTACGGTCGCGACTAGCGGCCAATGAGCAGTTCTTC

V gene: TRBV27
D gene: -
J gene: TRBJ1-5
clone size: -
CDR3 protein: CASSLRQNLAEPQHF
CDR3 DNA: TGTGCCAGCAGTTTACGCCAGAACCTTGCAGAGCCCCAGCATTTT

V gene: TRBV6-5
D gene: -
J gene: TRBJ2-2
clone size: -
CDR3 protein: CASRSELANTGELFF
CDR3 DNA: TGTGCCAGCAGGAGTGAACTAGCCAATACCGGGGAGCTGTTTTTT

V gene: TRBV3-1/TRBV3-2
D gene: -
J gene: TRBJ1-5
clone size: once
CDR3 protein: CASSQETDPRQPQHF
CDR3 DNA: TGTGCCAGCAGCCAAGAAACCGATCCGAGGCAGCCCCAGCATTTT

V gene: TRBV30
D gene: TRBD2
J gene: TRBJ2-5
clone size: -
CDR3 protein: CAWSLGLAGSETQYF
CDR3 DNA: TGTGCCTGGAGTTTAGGACTAGCGGGATCAGAGACCCAGTACTTC

V gene: TRBV27
D gene: TRBD1
J gene: TRBJ1-6
clone size: few
CDR3 protein: CASSGGTVAPLHF
CDR3 DNA: TGTGCCAGCAGTGGCGGGACAGTCGCACCCCTCCACTTT

V gene: TRBV2
D gene: -
J gene: TRBJ1-6
clone size: -
CDR3 protein: CASSRGPPLHF
CDR3 DNA: TGTGCCAGCAGCAGAGGCCCACCCCTCCACTTT

V gene: TRBV5-5
D gene: -
J gene: TRBJ2-1
clone size: -
CDR3 protein: CASSLLGSSYNEQFF
CDR3 DNA: TGTGCCAGCAGCTTGCTTGGGAGCTCCTACAATGAGCAGTTCTTC

V gene: TRBV6-2/TRBV6-3
D gene: TRBD1
J gene: TRBJ2-2
clone size: -
CDR3 protein: CASSPPGTGGLTGELFF
CDR3 DNA: TGTGCCAGCAGCCCCCCCGGGACAGGGGGTTTGACCGGGGAGCTGTTTTTT

V gene: TRBV7-2
D gene: -
J gene: TRBJ2-7
clone size: -
CDR3 protein: CASSLERDMYEQYF
CDR3 DNA: TGTGCCAGCAGCTTAGAACGGGACATGTACGAGCAGTACTTC

V gene: TRBV5-1
D gene: TRBD1
J gene: TRBJ2-4
clone size: -
CDR3 protein: CASSPRSTGVNIQYF
CDR3 DNA: TGCGCCAGCAGCCCTAGGTCGACAGGGGTCAACATTCAGTACTTC

V gene: TRBV30
D gene: TRBD2
J gene: TRBJ2-3
clone size: -
CDR3 protein: CAWSGEGRTDTQYF
CDR3 DNA: TGTGCCTGGAGTGGGGAGGGAAGGACAGATACGCAGTATTTT

V gene: TRBV9
D gene: TRBD2
J gene: TRBJ2-3
clone size: -
CDR3 protein: CASSAPSAGASTDTQYF
CDR3 DNA: TGTGCCAGCAGCGCCCCCTCAGCGGGAGCTAGCACAGATACGCAGTATTTT

V gene: TRBV27
D gene: -
J gene: TRBJ1-2
clone size: -
CDR3 protein: CASSLRGGPNYGYTF
CDR3 DNA: TGTGCCAGCAGTCTAAGGGGGGGTCCCAACTATGGCTACACCTTC

V gene: TRBV2
D gene: -
J gene: TRBJ1-5
clone size: -
CDR3 protein: CASSDVEYQPQHF
CDR3 DNA: TGTGCCAGCAGTGACGTCGAGTATCAGCCCCAGCATTTT

V gene: TRBV2
D gene: -
J gene: TRBJ1-5
clone size: -
CDR3 protein: CASSGGAIGNQPQHF
CDR3 DNA: TGTGCCAGCAGTGGGGGCGCGATCGGCAATCAGCCCCAGCATTTT

V gene: TRBV4-1
D gene: -
J gene: TRBJ2-1
clone size: -
CDR3 protein: CASSHMDGSVGNEQFF
CDR3 DNA: TGCGCCAGCAGCCATATGGACGGGAGCGTTGGCAATGAGCAGTTCTTC